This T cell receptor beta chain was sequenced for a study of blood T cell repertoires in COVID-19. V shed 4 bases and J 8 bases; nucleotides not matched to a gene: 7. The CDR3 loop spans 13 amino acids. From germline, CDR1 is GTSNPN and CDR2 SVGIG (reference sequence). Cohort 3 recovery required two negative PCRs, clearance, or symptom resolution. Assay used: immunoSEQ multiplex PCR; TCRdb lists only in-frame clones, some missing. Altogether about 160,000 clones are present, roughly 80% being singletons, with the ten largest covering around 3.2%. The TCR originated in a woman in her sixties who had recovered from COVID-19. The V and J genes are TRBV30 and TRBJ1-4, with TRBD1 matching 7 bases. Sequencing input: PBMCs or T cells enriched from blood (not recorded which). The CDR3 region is CAWKSLGQEKLFF. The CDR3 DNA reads TGTGCCTGGAAATCCCTGGGACAGGAAAAACTGTTTTTT. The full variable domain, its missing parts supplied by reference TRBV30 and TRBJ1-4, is SQTIHQWPATLVQPVGSPLSLECTVEGTSNPNLYWYRQAAGRGLQLLFYSVGIGQISSEVPQNLSASRPQDRQFILSSKKLLLSDSGFYLCAWKSLGQEKLFFGSGTQLSVL.